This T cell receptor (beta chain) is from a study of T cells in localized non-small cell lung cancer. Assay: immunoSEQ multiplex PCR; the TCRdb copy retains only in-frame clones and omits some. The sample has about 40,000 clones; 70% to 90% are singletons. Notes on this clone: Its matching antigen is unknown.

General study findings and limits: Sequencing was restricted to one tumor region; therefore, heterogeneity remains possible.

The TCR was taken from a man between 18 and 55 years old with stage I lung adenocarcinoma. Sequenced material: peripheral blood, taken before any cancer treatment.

CDR3 residues: CASSPPNGVETQYF. The CDR3 bases are TGTGCCAGCTCACCACCGAATGGAGTGGAGACCCAGTACTTC. The rearrangement joins TRBV18 to TRBJ2-5; D unclear. In germline, CDR1 is KGHSH, CDR2 LQKENI. Trimming removed 0 bases at V and 5 bases at J, with 10 bases between. This CDR3 region has 14 residues.